This TCR beta chain was found in a study of T cell changes during pregnancy in multiple sclerosis. Here immunoSEQ multiplex PCR was the method, and the copy in TCRdb shows in-frame clones only, minus some. There are about 99,000 clones in the sample; 92% occur only once, and roughly 0.93% lies in the top ten. The CDR3 sequence is 13 residues long. Per germline, CDR1 SGHAT and CDR2 FQNNGV. Trimming left V 5 bases short and J 7 bases short, with 13 bases between. This sequence originates from a female donor with multiple sclerosis, enrolled in a pregnancy study. This material consisted of peripheral blood, taken after pregnancy. The chain joins TRBV11-2 to TRBJ2-3; the D is unclear. The chain's CDR3 is CASSPIGANTQYF. CDR3 coding DNA: TGTGCCAGCAGCCCGATCGGAGCGAATACGCAGTATTTT.